The 5 T cell receptor beta chains below all came from one sample that was sequenced in a study of blood T cells in healthy people across ages. A second PCR, run for roughly 7 to 11 cycles, used a sample-barcoded 5' primer plus a J-beta primer mix. Via MiXCR, TCRdb re-called the 5' RACE reads, giving one row per CDR3 protein. The sample yields hundreds of thousands of distinct CDR3 sequences, more than 25% seen once. Sequencing was carried out using blood. Receptors originate from a woman at least 80 years old in good health.

This chain links TRBV12-3 or TRBV12-4 with TRBJ2-7; D call uncertain. V was trimmed by 5 bases and J by 12 bases, leaving 17 bases between them. This CDR3 is 12 amino acids long. The chain's CDR3 is CASSKTGYEWYF. CDR3 coding DNA: TGTGCCAGCAGTAAAACTGGGTACGAGTGGTACTTC.

This clonotype was counted between two and nine times. This may arise from a read error, as a much more abundant clone is one base away. The rearrangement joins TRBV5-5 to TRBJ2-1; D may be TRBD1 (6 bases). Germline lookup yields CDR1 SGHKS and CDR2 YYEKEE (reference sequence). The CDR3 is made up of 16 amino acids. V dropped 1 base and J dropped 6 bases, with 17 bases sitting between them. CDR3 in amino acids: CASSLPKTGLSNEQFF. The CDR3, as DNA: TGTGCCAGCAGCTTGCCAAAGACAGGTCTGAGCAATGAGCAGTTCTTC.

This clonotype was seen only a few times. Being one base from a much bigger clone, this may be a read error. CDR3 nucleotides: TGTGCCAGCAGTTACAACAGAGGTACGCAGTATTTT. The encoded protein is CASSYNRGTQYF. The V and J genes are TRBV6-2 or TRBV6-3 and TRBJ2-3, with no clear D. Germline V gene lookup returns CDR1 MNHEY and CDR2 SVGEGT. Trimming pared 2 bases from V and 8 bases from J, leaving 8 bases between. The CDR3 totals 12 residues.

This clonotype was seen only a few times. A much larger clone is a single base away; this may be a read error. The chain uses TRBV3-1 and TRBJ1-4; 8 bases are a match to TRBD1. Germline loops: CDR1 LGHDT, CDR2 YNNKEL (reference sequence). The CDR3 runs to 14 residues. The CDR3: CASSRQGTNEKRFF. The DNA of the CDR3 is TGTGCCAGCAGCCGACAGGGGACTAATGAAAAACGGTTTTTT.

This clonotype was counted at least ten times. The rearrangement joins TRBV3-1 to TRBJ1-2; D may be TRBD1 (6 bases). Trimming stripped 3 bases from V and 4 bases from J, with 12 bases between. Germline loops: CDR1 LGHDT, CDR2 YNNKEL (reference sequence). This CDR3 has 14 amino acids. The CDR3 sequence is CASSQTGYRYGYTF. DNA for the CDR3: TGTGCCAGCAGCCAGACAGGATATCGCTATGGCTACACCTTC.